This is a list of T cell receptor beta chains from one sample in a study of T-cell memory formation after mild COVID-19. TCRdb passed the 5' RACE reads through MiXCR, listing each CDR3 protein once. The repertoire holds about 390,000 distinct CDR3 sequences, roughly 15% seen once, with roughly 21% in the top ten. The material sequenced was PBMCs or a T cell subset sorted from them (not recorded which). These TCRs come from a young man who had mild COVID-19 (a few samples of this study predate the infection). Cell type and time point are not known. The CDR3 runs from the conserved cysteine through the conserved F or W. A D gene is named only where the DNA matches it firmly. Expanded clones are given a class, and other clones once, few, many or no size at all.

TRBV9,TRBJ2-7,few,TRBD1,CASSVAQGAYEQYF,TGTGCCAGCAGCGTAGCACAGGGGGCTTACGAGCAGTACTTC
TRBV20-1,TRBJ2-7,NA,NA,CSAKGRLSSYEQYF,TGCAGTGCAAAGGGGAGACTTAGCTCCTACGAGCAGTACTTC
TRBV20-1,TRBJ2-4,few,TRBD2,CSAVPGDGRAKNIQYF,TGCAGTGCGGTTCCCGGGGACGGGAGGGCCAAAAACATTCAGTACTTC
TRBV6-6,TRBJ2-1,NA,TRBD2,CASSYSTAGYNEQFF,TGTGCCAGCAGTTACTCAACAGCGGGATACAATGAGCAGTTCTTC
TRBV5-1,TRBJ2-2,NA,NA,CASSDGTMNTGELFF,TGCGCCAGCAGCGACGGGACAATGAACACCGGGGAGCTGTTTTTT
TRBV7-2,TRBJ2-1,NA,NA,CASSFGRHGIGARSYNEQFF,TGTGCCAGCAGCTTTGGGCGGCATGGGATAGGGGCCCGCTCCTACAATGAGCAGTTCTTC
TRBV5-1,TRBJ2-1,NA,NA,CASSLGPVNEQFF,TGCGCCAGCAGCTTGGGGCCCGTCAATGAGCAGTTCTTC
TRBV5-1,TRBJ2-1,few,NA,CASSGVRTGNEQFF,TGCGCCAGCAGCGGAGTTCGGACGGGAAATGAGCAGTTCTTC
TRBV5-1,TRBJ2-5,few,NA,CASRPGTPRKETQYF,TGCGCCAGCAGGCCCGGGACCCCTCGCAAAGAGACCCAGTACTTC
TRBV7-8,TRBJ1-5,NA,TRBD1,CASSPGQGAVQPQHF,TGTGCCAGCAGTCCGGGACAGGGGGCCGTTCAGCCCCAGCATTTT